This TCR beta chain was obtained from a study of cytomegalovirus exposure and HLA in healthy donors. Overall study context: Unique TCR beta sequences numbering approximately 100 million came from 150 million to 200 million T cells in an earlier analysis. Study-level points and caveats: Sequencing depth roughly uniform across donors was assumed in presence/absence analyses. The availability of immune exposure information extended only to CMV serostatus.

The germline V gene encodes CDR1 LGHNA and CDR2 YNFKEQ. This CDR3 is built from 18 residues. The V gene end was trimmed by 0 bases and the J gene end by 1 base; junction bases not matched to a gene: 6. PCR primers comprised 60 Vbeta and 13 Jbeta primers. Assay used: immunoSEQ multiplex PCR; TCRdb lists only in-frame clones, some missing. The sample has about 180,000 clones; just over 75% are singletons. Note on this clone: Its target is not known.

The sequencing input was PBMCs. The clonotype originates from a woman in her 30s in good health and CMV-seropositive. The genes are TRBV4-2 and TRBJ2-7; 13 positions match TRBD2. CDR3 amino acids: CASSQETSGRPSSYEQYF. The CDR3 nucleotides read TGTGCCAGCAGCCAAGAGACTAGCGGGAGGCCAAGTTCCTACGAGCAGTACTTC.